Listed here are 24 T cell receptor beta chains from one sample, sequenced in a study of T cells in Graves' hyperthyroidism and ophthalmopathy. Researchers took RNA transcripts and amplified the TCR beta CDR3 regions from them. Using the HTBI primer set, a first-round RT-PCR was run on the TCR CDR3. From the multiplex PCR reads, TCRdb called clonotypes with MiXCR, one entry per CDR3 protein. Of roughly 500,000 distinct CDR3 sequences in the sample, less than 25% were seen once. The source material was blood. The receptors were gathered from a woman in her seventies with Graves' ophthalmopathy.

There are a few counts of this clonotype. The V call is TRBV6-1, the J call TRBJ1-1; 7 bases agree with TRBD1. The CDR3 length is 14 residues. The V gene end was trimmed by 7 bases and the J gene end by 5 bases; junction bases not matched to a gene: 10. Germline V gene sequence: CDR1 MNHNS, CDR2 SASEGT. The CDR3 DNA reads TGTGCCAGCACGAGACAGGGCGGGATGACTGAAGCTTTCTTT. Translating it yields CASTRQGGMTEAFF.

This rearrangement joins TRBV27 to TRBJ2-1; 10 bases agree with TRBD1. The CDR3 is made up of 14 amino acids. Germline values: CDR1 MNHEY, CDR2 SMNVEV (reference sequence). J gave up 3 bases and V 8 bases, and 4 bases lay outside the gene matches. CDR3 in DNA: TGTGCCAGCCGAGGACAGGGGGACTACAATGAGCAGTTCTTC. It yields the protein CASRGQGDYNEQFF.

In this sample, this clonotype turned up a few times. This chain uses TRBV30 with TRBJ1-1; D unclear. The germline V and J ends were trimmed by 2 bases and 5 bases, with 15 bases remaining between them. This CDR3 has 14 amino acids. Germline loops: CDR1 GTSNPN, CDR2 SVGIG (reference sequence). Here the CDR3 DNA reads TGTGCCTGGAGTACCCCCCCTTCAAGGACTGAAGCTTTCTTT. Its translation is CAWSTPPSRTEAFF.

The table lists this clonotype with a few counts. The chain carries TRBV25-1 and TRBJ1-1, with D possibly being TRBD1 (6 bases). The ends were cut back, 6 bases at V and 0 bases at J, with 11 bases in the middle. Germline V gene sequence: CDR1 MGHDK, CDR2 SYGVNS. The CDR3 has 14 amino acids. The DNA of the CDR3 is TGTGCCAGCAGACAAACAGGGATGAACACTGAAGCTTTCTTT. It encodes CASRQTGMNTEAFF.

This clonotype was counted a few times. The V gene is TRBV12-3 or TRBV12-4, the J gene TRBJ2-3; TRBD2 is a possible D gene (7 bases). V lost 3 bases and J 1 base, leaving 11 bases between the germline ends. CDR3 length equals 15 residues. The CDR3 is CASSFGRGRTDTQYF. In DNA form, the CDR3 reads TGTGCCAGCAGTTTCGGGCGGGGGCGCACAGATACGCAGTATTTT.

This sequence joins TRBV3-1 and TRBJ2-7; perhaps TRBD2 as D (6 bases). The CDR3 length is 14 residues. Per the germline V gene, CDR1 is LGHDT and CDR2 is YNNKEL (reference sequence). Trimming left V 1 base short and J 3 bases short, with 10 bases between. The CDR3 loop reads CASSQGGGNYEQYF. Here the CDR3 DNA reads TGTGCCAGCAGCCAAGGGGGAGGAAACTACGAGCAGTACTTC.

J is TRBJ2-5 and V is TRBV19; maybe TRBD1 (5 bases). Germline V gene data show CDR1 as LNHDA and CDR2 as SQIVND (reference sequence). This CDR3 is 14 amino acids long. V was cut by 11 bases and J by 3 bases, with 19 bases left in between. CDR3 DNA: TGTGCCGCCAGTAGGACACTTGGTGAAGAGACCCAGTACTTC. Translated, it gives CAASRTLGEETQYF.

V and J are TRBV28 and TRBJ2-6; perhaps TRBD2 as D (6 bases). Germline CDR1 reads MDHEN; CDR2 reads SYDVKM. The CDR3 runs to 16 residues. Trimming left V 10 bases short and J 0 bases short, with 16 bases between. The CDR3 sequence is CAISGVVNSGANVLTF. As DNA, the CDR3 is TGTGCCATCTCGGGGGTGGTCAACTCTGGGGCCAACGTCCTGACTTTC.

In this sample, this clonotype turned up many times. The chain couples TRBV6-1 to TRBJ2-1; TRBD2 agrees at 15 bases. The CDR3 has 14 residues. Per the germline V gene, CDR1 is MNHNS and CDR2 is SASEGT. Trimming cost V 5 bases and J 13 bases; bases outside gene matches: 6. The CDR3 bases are TGTGCCAGCAGTCCGGGACTAGCGGGGGGTTCACAGTTCTTC. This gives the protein CASSPGLAGGSQFF.

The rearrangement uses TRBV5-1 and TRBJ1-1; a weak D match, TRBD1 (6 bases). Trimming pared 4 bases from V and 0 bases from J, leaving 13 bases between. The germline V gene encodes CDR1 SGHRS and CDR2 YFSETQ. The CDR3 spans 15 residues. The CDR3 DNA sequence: TGCGCCAGCAGCCGTGCCGGGGGCTTGAACACTGAAGCTTTCTTT. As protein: CASSRAGGLNTEAFF.

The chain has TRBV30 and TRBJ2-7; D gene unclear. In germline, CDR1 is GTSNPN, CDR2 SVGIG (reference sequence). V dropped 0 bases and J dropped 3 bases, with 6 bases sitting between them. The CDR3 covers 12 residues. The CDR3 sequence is CAWSVTGYEQYF. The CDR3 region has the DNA TGTGCCTGGAGTGTTACGGGCTACGAGCAGTACTTC. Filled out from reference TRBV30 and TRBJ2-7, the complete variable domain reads SQTIHQWPATLVQPVGSPLSLECTVEGTSNPNLYWYRQAAGRGLQLLFYSVGIGQISSEVPQNLSASRPQDRQFILSSKKLLLSDSGFYLCAWSVTGYEQYFGPGTRLTVT.

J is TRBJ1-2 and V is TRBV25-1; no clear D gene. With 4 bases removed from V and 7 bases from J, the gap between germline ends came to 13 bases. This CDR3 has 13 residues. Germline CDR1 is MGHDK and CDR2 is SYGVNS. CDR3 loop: CASSGWGGLGYTF. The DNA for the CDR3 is TGTGCCAGCAGTGGGTGGGGAGGGCTTGGCTACACCTTC.

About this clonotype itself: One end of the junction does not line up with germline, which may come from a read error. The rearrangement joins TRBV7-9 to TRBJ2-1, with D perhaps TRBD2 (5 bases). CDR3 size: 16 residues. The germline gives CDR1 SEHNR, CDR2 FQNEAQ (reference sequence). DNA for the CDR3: TGTGCCAGCTGCTTAGTCGGCGGGCGCAGGTCTCGGGGGCAGTTCTTC. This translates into CASCLVGGRRSRGQFF.

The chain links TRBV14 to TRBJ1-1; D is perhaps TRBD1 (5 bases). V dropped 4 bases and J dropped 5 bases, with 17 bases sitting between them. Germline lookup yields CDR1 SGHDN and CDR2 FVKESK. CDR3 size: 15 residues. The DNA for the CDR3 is TGTGCCAGCAGCCCTCAGACAGCGCGCGGGACTGAAGCTTTCTTT. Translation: CASSPQTARGTEAFF.

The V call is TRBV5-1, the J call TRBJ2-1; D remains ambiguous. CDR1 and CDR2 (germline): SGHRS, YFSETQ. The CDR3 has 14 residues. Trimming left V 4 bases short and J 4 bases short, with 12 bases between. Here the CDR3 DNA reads TGCGCCAGCAGCCTCGACCGGATGTACAATGAGCAGTTCTTC. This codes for CASSLDRMYNEQFF.

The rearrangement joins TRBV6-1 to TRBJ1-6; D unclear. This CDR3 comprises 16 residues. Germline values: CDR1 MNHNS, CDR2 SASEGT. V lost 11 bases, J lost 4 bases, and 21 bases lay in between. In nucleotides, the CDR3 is TGTGCCTCCCTTGAGCCATTCCGAGGATATAATTCACCCCTCCACTTT. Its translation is CASLEPFRGYNSPLHF.

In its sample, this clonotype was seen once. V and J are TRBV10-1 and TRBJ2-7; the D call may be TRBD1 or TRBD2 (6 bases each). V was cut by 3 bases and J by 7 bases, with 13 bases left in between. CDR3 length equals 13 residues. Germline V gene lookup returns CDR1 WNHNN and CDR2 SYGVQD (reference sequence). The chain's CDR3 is CASSEPGAREQYF. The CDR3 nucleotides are TGCGCCAGCAGTGAACCGGGGGCGCGAGAGCAGTACTTC.

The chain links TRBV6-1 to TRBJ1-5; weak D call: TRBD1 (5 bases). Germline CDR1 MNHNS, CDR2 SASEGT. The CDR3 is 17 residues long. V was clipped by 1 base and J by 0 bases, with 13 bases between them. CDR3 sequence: CASSEVGAYTSNQPQHF. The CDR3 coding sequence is TGTGCCAGCAGTGAAGTTGGGGCCTACACTAGCAATCAGCCCCAGCATTTT.

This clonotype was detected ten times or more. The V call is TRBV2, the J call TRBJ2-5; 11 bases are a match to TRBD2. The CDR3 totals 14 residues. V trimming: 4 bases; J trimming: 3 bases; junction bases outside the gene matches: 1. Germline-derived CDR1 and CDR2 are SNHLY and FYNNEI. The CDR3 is CASSGGLAEETQYF. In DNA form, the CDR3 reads TGTGCCAGCAGTGGGGGACTAGCGGAAGAGACCCAGTACTTC.

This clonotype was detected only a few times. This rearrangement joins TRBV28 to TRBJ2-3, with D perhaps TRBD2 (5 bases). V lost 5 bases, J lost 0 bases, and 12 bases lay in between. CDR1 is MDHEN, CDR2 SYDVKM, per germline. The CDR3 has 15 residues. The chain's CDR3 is CASSRDPRSTDTQYF. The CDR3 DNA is TGTGCCAGCAGTCGGGATCCCCGTAGCACAGATACGCAGTATTTT.

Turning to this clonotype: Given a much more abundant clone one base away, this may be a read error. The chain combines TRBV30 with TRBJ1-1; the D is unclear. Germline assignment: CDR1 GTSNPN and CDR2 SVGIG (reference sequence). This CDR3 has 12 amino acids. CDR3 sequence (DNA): TGTACCTGGACCCTTATGAACACTGAAGCTTTCTTT. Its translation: CTWTLMNTEAFF.

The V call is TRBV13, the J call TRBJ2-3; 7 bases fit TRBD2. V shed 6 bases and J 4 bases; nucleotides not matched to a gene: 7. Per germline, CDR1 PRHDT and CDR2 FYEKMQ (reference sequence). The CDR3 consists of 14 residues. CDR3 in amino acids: CASRSVAGPDTQYF. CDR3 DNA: TGTGCCAGCAGATCTGTAGCGGGCCCAGATACGCAGTATTTT.

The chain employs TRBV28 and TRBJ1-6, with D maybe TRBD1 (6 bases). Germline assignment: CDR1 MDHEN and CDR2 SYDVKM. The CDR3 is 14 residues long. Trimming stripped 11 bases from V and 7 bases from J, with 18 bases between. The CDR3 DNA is TGTGCCTCGGGGGCCGGGTTGGGCAATTCACCCCTCCACTTT. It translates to CASGAGLGNSPLHF.

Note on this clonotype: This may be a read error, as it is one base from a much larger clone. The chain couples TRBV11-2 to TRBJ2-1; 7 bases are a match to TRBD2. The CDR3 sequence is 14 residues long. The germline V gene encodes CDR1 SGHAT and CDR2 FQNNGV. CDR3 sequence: CASSLGTRGNEQLF. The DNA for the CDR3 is TGTGCCAGCAGCTTAGGGACTAGAGGCAATGAGCAGCTCTTC.